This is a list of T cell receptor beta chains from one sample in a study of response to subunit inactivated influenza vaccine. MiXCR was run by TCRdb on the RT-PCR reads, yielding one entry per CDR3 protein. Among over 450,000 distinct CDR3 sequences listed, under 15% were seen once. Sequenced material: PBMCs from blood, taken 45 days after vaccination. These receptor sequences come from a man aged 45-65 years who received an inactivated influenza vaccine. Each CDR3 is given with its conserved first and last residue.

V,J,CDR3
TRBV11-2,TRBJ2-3,CASSAGLAGNRPVGDTQYF
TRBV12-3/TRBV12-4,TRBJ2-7,CASSLERSYEQYF
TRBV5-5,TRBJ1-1,CASSSPGGGSTEAFF
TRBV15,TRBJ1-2,CATSRDRVLNYGYTF
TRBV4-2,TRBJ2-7,CASSQELVYEQYF
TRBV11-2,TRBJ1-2,CASSIYRGLLYTSNYGYTF
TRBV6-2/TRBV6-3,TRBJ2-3,CASSYSEGGLYF
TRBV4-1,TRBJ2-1,CASSPQTDRSNEQFF
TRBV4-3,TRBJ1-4,CASSQVASVGGRNEKLFF
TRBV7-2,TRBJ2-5,CASSATRGETQYF
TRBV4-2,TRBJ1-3,CASGRGGSGNTIYF
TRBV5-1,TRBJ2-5,CASSLGGTNQETQYF
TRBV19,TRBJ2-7,CASSIRDRGYEQYF
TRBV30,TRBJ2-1,CAWNRGRRHDEQFF
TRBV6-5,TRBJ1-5,CASSYTDVPNQPQHF
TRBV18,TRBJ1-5,CASSPQAANQPQHF
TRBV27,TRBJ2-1,CASRKSLAVGSNEQFF
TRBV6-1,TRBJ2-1,CASSPAGSYNEQFF
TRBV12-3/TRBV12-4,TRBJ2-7,CASTRTSGTSFYEQYF
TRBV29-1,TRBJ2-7,CSVDTGRVTEQYF
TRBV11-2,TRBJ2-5,CASSRRSYRGRLEETQYF
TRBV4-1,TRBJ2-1,CASSRQGQATYNEQFF